The text below deals with one T cell receptor (beta chain). Its antigen is still unknown. One base away there is no much larger clone; base qualities are not given. V and J lose 5 bases and 4 bases, and a span of 6 bases separates them. Counted from cysteine to phenylalanine, this CDR3 has 12 amino acids. CDR3 DNA only is kept here, 36 bases in frame from base 1. The germline V gene (reference sequence) sets CDR1 to WNHNN and CDR2 to SYGVQD. Library prep was done by the immunoSEQ multiplex PCR assay. TCRdb provides this immuneACCESS table in a form limited to in-frame rearrangements. Some clones are lacking; in checked studies, under half of them reflect an unresolved V gene, and why the rest are absent is not known. This sample gives under 85,000 clones in total; around 97% of them show up just once. The ten largest clonotypes hold less than 0.2% of the sample. This sample is drawn from a study of technical replicates of blood from a few donors (dated by TCRdb to the late 2010s).

The chain was built from TRBV10-1 and TRBJ1-5; the D gene remains uncertain. The sequencing sample was made of T cells isolated from PBMCs. The clonotype comes from a human donor in good health. CDR3 reads: CASSSGNQPQHF. The nucleotides are TGCGCCAGCAGTTCAGGAAATCAGCCCCAGCATTTT.